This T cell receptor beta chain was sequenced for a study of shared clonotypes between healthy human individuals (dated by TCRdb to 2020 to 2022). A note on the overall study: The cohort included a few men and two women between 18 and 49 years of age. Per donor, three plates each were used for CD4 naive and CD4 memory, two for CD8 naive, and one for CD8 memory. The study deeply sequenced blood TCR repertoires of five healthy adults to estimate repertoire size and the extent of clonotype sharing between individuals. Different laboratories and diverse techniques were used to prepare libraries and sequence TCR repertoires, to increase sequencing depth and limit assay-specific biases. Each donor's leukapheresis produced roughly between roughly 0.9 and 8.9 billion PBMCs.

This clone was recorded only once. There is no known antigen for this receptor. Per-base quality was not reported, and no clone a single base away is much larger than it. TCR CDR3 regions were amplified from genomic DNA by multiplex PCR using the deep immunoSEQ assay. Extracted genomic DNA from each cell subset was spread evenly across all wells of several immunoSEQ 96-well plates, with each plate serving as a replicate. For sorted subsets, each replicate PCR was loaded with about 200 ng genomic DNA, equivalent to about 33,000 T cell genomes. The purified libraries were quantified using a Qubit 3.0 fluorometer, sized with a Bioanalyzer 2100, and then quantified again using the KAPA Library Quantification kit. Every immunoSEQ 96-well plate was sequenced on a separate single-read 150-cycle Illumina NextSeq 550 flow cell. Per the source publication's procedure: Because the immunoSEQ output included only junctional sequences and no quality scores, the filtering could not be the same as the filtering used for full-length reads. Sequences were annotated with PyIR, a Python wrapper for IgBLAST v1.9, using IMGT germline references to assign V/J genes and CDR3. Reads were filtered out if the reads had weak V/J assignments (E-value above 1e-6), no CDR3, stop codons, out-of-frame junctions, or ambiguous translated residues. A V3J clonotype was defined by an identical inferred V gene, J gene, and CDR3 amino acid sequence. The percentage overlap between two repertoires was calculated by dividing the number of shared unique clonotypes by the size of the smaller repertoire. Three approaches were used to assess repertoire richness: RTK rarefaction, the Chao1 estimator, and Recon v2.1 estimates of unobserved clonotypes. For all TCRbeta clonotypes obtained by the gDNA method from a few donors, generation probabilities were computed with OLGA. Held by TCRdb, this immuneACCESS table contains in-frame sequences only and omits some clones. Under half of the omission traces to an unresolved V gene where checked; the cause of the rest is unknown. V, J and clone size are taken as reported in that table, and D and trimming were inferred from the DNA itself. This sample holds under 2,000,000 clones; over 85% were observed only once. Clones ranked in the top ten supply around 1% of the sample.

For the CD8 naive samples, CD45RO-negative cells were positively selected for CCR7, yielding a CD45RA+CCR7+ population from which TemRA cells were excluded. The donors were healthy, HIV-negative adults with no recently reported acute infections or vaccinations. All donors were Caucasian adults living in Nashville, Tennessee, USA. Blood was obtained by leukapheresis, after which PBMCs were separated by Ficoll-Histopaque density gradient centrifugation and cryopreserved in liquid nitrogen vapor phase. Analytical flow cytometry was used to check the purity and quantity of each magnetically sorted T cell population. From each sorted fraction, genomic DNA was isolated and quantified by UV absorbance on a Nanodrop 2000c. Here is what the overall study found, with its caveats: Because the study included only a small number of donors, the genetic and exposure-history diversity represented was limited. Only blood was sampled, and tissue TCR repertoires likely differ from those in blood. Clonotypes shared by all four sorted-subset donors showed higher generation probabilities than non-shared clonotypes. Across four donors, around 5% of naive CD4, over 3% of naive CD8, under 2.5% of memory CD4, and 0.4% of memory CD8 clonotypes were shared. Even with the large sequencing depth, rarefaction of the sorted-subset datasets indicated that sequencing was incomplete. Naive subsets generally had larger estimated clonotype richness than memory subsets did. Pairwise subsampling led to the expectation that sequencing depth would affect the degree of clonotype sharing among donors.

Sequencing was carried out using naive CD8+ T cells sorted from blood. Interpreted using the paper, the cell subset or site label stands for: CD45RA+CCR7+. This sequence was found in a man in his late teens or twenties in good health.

The nucleotides read TGCGCCAGCAGCCAAGTCCTAGACAGAAGCTCCTACGAGCAGTACTTC. This translates into CASSQVLDRSSYEQYF. This receptor chain uses TRBV4-1 and TRBJ2-7; TRBD1 could be the D gene, as 5 bases match. The germline V gene yields MGHRA for CDR1 and YSYEKL for CDR2. Counted from cysteine to phenylalanine, this CDR3 has 16 amino acids. Here the CDR3 DNA is all that survives: 48 bases in frame from base 1. Trimming takes 1 base from V and 0 bases from J, and the germline ends sit 13 bases apart.